This TCR beta chain was observed in a study of T cells after yellow fever vaccination. As for the study in general: Preparation of the low-cell-number fractions used SMART-Seq v4 Ultra Low Input. Findings and caveats of the study: FACS-sorted repertoires could harbor abundant contaminating bulk-population clonotypes. Booster sampling recovered most clones from primary vaccination (96% CD4, approximately 88% CD8).

Trimming took 6 bases from V and 3 from J, leaving 12 bases between them. This CDR3 spans 14 amino acids. Germline-derived CDR1 and CDR2 are MNHEY and SVGAGI. This clonotype came up many times. Its antigen is unknown. TCRdb passed the 5' RACE reads through MiXCR, listing each CDR3 protein once. The repertoire holds hundreds of thousands of distinct CDR3 sequences, approximately 18% seen once, with roughly a sixth in the top ten. The chain uses TRBV6-5 and TRBJ2-1; D perhaps matches TRBD2 (5 bases). The clonotype originates from a young man who received the YFV17D yellow fever vaccine. This sample comprised PBMCs, obtained before the yellow fever booster vaccination. CDR3 loop: CASRVTGSYNEQFF. DNA for the CDR3: TGTGCCAGCAGAGTTACGGGGAGCTACAATGAGCAGTTCTTC.